Shown below are 5 T cell receptor beta chains from a single sample sequenced in a study of T cell clonotyping in hematopoietic cell transplantation. Only in-frame clones appear in the TCRdb table, and some are missing; sequencing was by immunoSEQ multiplex PCR. Of approximately 4,200 clones listed, approximately 85% are singletons. Sequenced here: peripheral blood mononuclear cells, sampled 180 days after allogeneic stem cell transplant. The receptors here all came from a male patient aged 55-69 years who had an allogeneic stem cell transplant from an unrelated donor, so T cells may come from the graft donor. Some clones in this sample may be carry-over from other donors' samples.

The chain links TRBV5-1 to TRBJ2-5, with 8 bases identical to TRBD1. CDR1 and CDR2 from the germline V gene are SGHRS and YFSETQ. The CDR3 totals 14 residues. The V segment lost 4 bases and the J segment 4 bases; nucleotides outside the gene matches: 6. The CDR3, as DNA: TGCGCCAGCAGCCGGACAGGGTTGGGAGAGACCCAGTACTTC. Its translation: CASSRTGLGETQYF.

The V call is TRBV15, the J call TRBJ2-2, with a possible D match to TRBD2 (5 bases). V was pared by 3 bases and J by 1 base, with 12 bases between. The CDR3 totals 16 residues. Germline V CDR1 and CDR2: LNHNV, YYDKDF (reference sequence). The CDR3 reads CATSSEIALNTGELFF. DNA for the CDR3: TGTGCCACCAGCAGTGAGATAGCGCTGAACACCGGGGAGCTGTTTTTT.

This rearrangement joins TRBV11-1 to TRBJ2-7, with a tentative D call TRBD1 (5 bases). Trimming took 5 bases from V and 5 from J, leaving 10 bases between them. This CDR3 is built from 12 residues. Germline CDR1 SGHAT, CDR2 FQDESV (reference sequence). CDR3: CASSLQAHEQYF. In DNA form, the CDR3 reads TGTGCCAGCAGCCTACAGGCCCACGAGCAGTACTTC.

The rearrangement links TRBV4-2 to TRBJ1-5; the D gene is possibly TRBD1 (5 bases). Germline assignment: CDR1 LGHNA and CDR2 YNFKEQ. There are 13 residues in the CDR3. Trimming left V 1 base short and J 8 bases short, with 9 bases between. The CDR3 region has the DNA TGTGCCAGCAGCCAAGTCGGGGGGGAGCCCCAGCATTTT. Residues: CASSQVGGEPQHF.

The chain is built from TRBV10-3 and TRBJ2-1, with 7 nucleotides matching TRBD2. Trimming removed 0 bases from V and 5 bases from J; junction bases left unmatched: 10. Germline V gene lookup returns CDR1 ENHRY and CDR2 SYGVKD. The CDR3 has 17 amino acids. Here the CDR3 DNA reads TGTGCCATCAGTGAGTCGAAAGGTATTGGGGGGGACAATGAGCAGTTCTTC. This sequence encodes CAISESKGIGGDNEQFF.